This entry is about one T cell receptor beta chain. The data are from a study of shared clonotypes between healthy human individuals. Here immunoSEQ multiplex PCR was the method, and the copy in TCRdb shows in-frame clones only, minus some. The table records millions of clones, 85% to 95% of them present only once. This CDR3 has 16 amino acids. Germline loops: CDR1 SGHRS, CDR2 YFSETQ. The ends lost 0 bases at V and 2 bases at J; junction bases unmatched: 6. Cells designated naive CD8 were CD45RO-negative and were positively selected for CCR7, with terminally differentiated effector memory CD45RA+ cells excluded.

The sequenced sample was naive CD8+ T cells sorted from blood. The clonotype comes from a man aged 18-30 years in good health. This sequence joins TRBV5-1 and TRBJ1-2, with 8 nucleotides matching TRBD1. The DNA of the CDR3 is TGCGCCAGCAGCTTGGGGGGACAGGCAAACAACTATGGCTACACCTTC. As protein: CASSLGGQANNYGYTF.